This section outlines one T cell receptor (beta chain) sequence together with its context. Its matching antigen is unknown. PCR used 60 Vbeta primers and 13 Jbeta primers. TCRdb keeps only in-frame clones here, not all; method: immunoSEQ multiplex PCR. Its clone listing holds more than 90,000 clones. The sample is drawn from a study of cytomegalovirus exposure and HLA in healthy donors. Points from the study as a whole: Certain indistinguishable V segments, among them TRBV6-2 and TRBV6-3, were excluded. It is likely that the observed cluster of highly shared sequence variants was a sequencing artifact. In a later analysis, roughly 17,000 TCR beta sequences were associated with HLA alleles at 0.05 false discovery rate.

There are 14 residues in the CDR3. CDR1 and CDR2 from the germline V gene are SGHTA and FQGNSA. The V end lost 1 base, the J end lost 3 bases, and 6 bases lay between the germline ends. Donors counted as nominally healthy when sampled, yet unrecorded immune exposures were likely. The sequence was collected from a man aged 40-55 years in good health and CMV-seropositive. The sequencing input was PBMCs. The V and J genes are TRBV7-2 and TRBJ2-2, with D unclear. The CDR3 DNA sequence: TGTGCCAGCAGCTTAGTATCCCACACCGGGGAGCTGTTTTTT. It encodes CASSLVSHTGELFF.